This T cell receptor (beta chain) was sequenced in a study of OX40 agonist ivuxolimab in advanced cancers. Clones were sequenced by immunoSEQ multiplex PCR, and TCRdb holds only the in-frame ones, with some missing. The sample contains around 76,000 clones, 85% to 90% of which appear only once. Source: CD4+ or CD8+ T cells sorted from blood, taken in a trial of the OX40 agonist ivuxolimab. The TCR sequence derives from an adult with an advanced solid tumor such as melanoma, head and neck, liver or kidney cancer.

This chain's CDR3 is CASSPRVGQNTEAFF. CDR3 nucleotides: TGTGCCAGCAGCCCGAGGGTGGGTCAGAACACTGAAGCTTTCTTT. The chain has TRBV7-9 and TRBJ1-1; no firm D call. CDR3 length: 15 amino acids. Per germline, CDR1 SEHNR and CDR2 FQNEAQ (reference sequence). The V and J ends lost 5 bases and 1 base respectively, with 14 bases between them.